This TCR beta chain originates from a study of blood T cells in healthy people across ages. A J-beta primer mix and a sample-barcoded 5' primer were used in a second PCR of about 7 to 12 cycles. Every sample returned 3 million or more CDR3-containing paired-end reads. TCRdb redid the calling of the 5' RACE reads with MiXCR, one entry per CDR3 protein. The profile shows roughly 500,000 distinct CDR3 sequences, roughly a quarter of them singletons. This clonotype came up a few times. Trimming removed 2 bases from V and 2 bases from J; junction bases left unmatched: 0. Germline loops: CDR1 MNHEY, CDR2 SVGAGI. The CDR3 length is 14 residues.

This clonotype was sampled from a woman between 65 and 79 years old in good health. Material for sequencing was blood. The chain recombines TRBV6-5 with TRBJ2-1; TRBD2 agrees at 7 bases. The CDR3 is CASSYAGAYNEQFF. CDR3 DNA: TGTGCCAGCAGTTACGCGGGGGCCTACAATGAGCAGTTCTTC.